This T cell receptor (beta chain) was sequenced in a study of shared clonotypes between healthy human individuals. The table came from immunoSEQ multiplex PCR; TCRdb's copy has only in-frame clones and leaves some out. The sample has around 500,000 clones, around 78% seen once. V lost 5 bases and J lost 3, with 14 bases in between. This CDR3 is built from 15 residues. Germline V gives CDR1 SGHVT, CDR2 SQSDAQ. The specimen was PBMCs. The chain employs TRBV7-4 and TRBJ1-5; no reliable D call. This TCR was recovered from a woman aged 40-49 years in good health. Some clones in this sample may be carry-over from other donors' samples. CDR3 DNA sequence: TGTGCCAGCAGCCCACCCTGGGTCCACAATCAGCCCCAGCATTTT. Its protein is CASSPPWVHNQPQHF.